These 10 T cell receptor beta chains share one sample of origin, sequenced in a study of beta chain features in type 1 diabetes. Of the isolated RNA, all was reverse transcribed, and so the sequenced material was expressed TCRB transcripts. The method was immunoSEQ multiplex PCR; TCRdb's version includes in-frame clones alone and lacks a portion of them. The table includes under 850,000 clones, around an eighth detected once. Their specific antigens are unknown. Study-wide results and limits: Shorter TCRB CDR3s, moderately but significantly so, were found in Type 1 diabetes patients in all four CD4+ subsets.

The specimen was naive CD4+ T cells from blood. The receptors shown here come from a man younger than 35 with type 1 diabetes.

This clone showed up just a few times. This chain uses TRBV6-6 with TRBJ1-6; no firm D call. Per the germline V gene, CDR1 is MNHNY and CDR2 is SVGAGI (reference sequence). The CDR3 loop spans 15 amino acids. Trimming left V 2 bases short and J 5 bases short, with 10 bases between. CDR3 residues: CASSYRESHNSPLHF. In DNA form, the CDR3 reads TGTGCCAGCAGTTACCGGGAGTCACATAATTCACCCCTCCACTTT.

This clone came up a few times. CDR3 DNA sequence: TGTGCCAGCAGTTTTGGTTACACCTACCAAGAGACCCAGTACTTC. Its protein is CASSFGYTYQETQYF. The rearrangement joins TRBV28 to TRBJ2-5; D call uncertain. CDR1 and CDR2 from the germline V gene are MDHEN and SYDVKM. The CDR3 is 15 amino acids. V lost 3 bases and J 0 bases, leaving 11 bases between the germline ends.

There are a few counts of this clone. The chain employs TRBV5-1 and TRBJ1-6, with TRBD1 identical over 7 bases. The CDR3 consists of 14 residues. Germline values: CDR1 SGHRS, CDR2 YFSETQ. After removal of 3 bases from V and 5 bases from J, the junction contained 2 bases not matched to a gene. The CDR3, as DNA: TGCGCCAGCAGCTCCGGGACAGATAATTCACCCCTCCACTTT. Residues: CASSSGTDNSPLHF. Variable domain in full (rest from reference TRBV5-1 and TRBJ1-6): KAGVTQTPRYLIKTRGQQVTLSCSPISGHRSVSWYQQTPGQGLQFLFEYFSETQRNKGNFPGRFSGRQFSNSRSEMNVSTLELGDSALYLCASSSGTDNSPLHFGNGTRLTVT.

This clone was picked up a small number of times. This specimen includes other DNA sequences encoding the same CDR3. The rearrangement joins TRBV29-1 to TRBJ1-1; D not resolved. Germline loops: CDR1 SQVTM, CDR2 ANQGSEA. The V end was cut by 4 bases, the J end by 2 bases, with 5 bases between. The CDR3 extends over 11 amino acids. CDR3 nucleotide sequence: TGCAGCGTTGGGAGCAACACTGAAGCTTTCTTT. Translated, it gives CSVGSNTEAFF. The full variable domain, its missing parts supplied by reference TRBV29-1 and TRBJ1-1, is SAVISQKPSRDICQRGTSLTIQCQVDSQVTMMFWYRQQPGQSLTLIATANQGSEATYESGFVIDKFPISRPNLTFSTLTVSNMSPEDSSIYLCSVGSNTEAFFGQGTRLTVV.

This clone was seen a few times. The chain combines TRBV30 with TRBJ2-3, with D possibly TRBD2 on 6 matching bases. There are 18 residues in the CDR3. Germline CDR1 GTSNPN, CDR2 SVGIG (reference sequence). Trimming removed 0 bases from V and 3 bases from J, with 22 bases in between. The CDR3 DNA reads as TGTGCCTGGAGTGTACTTTGGCTATATACCGGGGGAACAGATACGCAGTATTTT. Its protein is CAWSVLWLYTGGTDTQYF.

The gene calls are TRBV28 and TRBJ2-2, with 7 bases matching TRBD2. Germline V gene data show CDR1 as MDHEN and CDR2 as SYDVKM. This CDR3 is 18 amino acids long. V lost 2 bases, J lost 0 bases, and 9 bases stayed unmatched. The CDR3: CASSLPGWEGTNTGELFF. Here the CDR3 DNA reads TGTGCCAGCAGTTTACCTGGCTGGGAGGGCACGAACACCGGGGAGCTGTTTTTT.

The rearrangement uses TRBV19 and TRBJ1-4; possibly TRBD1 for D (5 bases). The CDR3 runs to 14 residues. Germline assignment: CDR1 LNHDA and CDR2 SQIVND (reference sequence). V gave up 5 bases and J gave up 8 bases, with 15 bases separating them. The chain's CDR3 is CASSPTTVNEKLFF. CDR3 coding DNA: TGTGCCAGTAGTCCGACGACAGTGAACGAAAAACTGTTTTTT. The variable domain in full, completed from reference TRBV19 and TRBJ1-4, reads DGGITQSPKYLFRKEGQNVTLSCEQNLNHDAMYWYRQDPGQGLRLIYYSQIVNDFQKGDIAEGYSVSREKKESFPLTVTSAQKNPTAFYLCASSPTTVNEKLFFGSGTQLSVL.

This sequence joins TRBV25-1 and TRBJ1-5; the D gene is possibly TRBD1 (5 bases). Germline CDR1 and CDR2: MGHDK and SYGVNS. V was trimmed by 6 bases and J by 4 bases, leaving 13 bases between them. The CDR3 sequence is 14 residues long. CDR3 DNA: TGTGCCAGCAGCCCCCTCTGGGGGAATCAGCCCCAGCATTTT. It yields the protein CASSPLWGNQPQHF.

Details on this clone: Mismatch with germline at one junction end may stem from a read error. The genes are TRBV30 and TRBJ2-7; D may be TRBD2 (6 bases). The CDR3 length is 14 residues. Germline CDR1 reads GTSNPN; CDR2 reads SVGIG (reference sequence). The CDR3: CAGRTGTRRDEQYF. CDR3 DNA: TGTGCCGGGAGGACCGGGACCCGGAGAGACGAGCAGTACTTC. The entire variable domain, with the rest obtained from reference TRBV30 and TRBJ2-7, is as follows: SQTIHQWPATLVQPVGSPLSLECTVEGTSNPNLYWYRQAAGRGLQLLFYSVGIGQISSEVPQNLSASRPQDRQFILSSKKLLLSDSGFYLCAGRTGTRRDEQYFGPGTRLTVT.

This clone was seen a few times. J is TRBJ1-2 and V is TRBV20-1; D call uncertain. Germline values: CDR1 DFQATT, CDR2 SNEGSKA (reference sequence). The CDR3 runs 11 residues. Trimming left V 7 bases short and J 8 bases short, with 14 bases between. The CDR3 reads CSGLRPEGYTF. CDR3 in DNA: TGCAGTGGCCTGAGGCCCGAGGGCTACACCTTC.